The clone carrying this T cell receptor (beta chain) showed up just once. The length of the CDR3 is 18 residues. Trimming took off 6 bases at V and 2 bases at J, with 22 bases between the two ends. CDR1 WNHNN and CDR2 SYGVQD come from the germline V gene (reference sequence). These data originate in a study of blood T cell repertoires in COVID-19. The participants were between about 18 and 90 years old and came from some 25 US areas. Clones were sequenced by immunoSEQ multiplex PCR, and TCRdb holds only the in-frame ones, with some missing. This table has approximately 450,000 clones, nearly 90% appearing once.

The V call is TRBV10-1, the J call TRBJ2-2, with TRBD2 as a possible D gene (5 bases). This receptor was identified in a woman aged 18-29 years with acute COVID-19. Sequencing was done on a sample of PBMCs or T cells enriched from blood (not recorded which). The CDR3 region is CASRDRDSKMRNTGELFF. The DNA for the CDR3 is TGCGCCAGCAGAGACCGGGATAGTAAAATGAGAAACACCGGGGAGCTGTTTTTT.